This T cell receptor beta chain appears in the sequencing data of a study of blood T cell repertoires in COVID-19. Study as a whole: Whether acute or convalescent, the COVID-19 samples came from the United States, Italy and Spain. The cDNA or gDNA used as material had been derived from T cells, B-cell-depleted T cells, or PBMCs.

The CDR3 contains 13 residues. The V gene end was trimmed by 11 bases and the J gene end by 6 bases; junction bases not matched to a gene: 6. Germline-derived CDR1 and CDR2 are MDHEN and SYDVKM. Source study methods: Researchers report that nucleated cell counts were estimated from reference gene primer amplification. The assay was immunoSEQ multiplex PCR, and TCRdb's table has in-frame clones only and misses some. That table is the source of V, J and clone size, and D and trimming were worked out from the DNA. This repertoire shows tens of thousands of clones, approximately 80% found once; its top ten account for about 10%.

Input material: peripheral blood. J is TRBJ1-4 and V is TRBV28, with 10 nucleotides matching TRBD1. The sequence came from a human donor in a cohort sampled during active COVID-19. CDR3 in DNA: TGTGCCGTAGTTGGGACAGGGGATGAAAAACTGTTTTTT. Translating gives CAVVGTGDEKLFF.